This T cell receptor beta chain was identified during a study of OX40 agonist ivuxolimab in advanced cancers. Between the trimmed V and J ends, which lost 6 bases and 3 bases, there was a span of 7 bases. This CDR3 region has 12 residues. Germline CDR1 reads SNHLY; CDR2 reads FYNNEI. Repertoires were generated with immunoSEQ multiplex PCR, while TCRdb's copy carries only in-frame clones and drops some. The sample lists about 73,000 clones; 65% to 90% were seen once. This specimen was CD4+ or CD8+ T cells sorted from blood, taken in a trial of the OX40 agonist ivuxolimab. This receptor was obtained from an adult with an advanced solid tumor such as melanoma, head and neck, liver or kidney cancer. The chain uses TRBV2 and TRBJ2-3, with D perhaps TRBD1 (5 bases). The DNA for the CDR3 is TGTGCCAGCAGGGGGCTAACAGATACGCAGTATTTT. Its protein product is CASRGLTDTQYF. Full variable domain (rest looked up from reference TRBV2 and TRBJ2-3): EPEVTQTPSHQVTQMGQEVILRCVPISNHLYFYWYRQILGQKVEFLVSFYNNEISEKSEIFDDQFSVERPDGSNFTLKIRSTKLEDSAMYFCASRGLTDTQYFGPGTRLTVL.